This TCR beta chain was obtained from a study of blood T cell repertoires in COVID-19. The V gene lost 4 bases and the J gene lost 8 bases, with 11 bases spanning the gap. CDR1 is MNHEY, CDR2 SMNVEV, per germline (reference sequence). This CDR3 is 12 amino acids long. Clones were read by immunoSEQ multiplex PCR, and TCRdb kept only the in-frame ones, dropping some. The profile shows about 270,000 clones, roughly 84% of them singletons. What was sequenced was peripheral blood. The receptor comes from a woman under 30 with acute or convalescent COVID-19. The chain couples TRBV27 to TRBJ1-2; D is unresolved. The CDR3 DNA reads TGTGCCAGCAGTTCGGGAAGAAGCGGCTACACCTTC. Protein product: CASSSGRSGYTF.